A selection of T cell receptor beta chains follows, all from one sample in a study of shared clonotypes between healthy human individuals. The data were produced by immunoSEQ multiplex PCR, yet TCRdb's version contains in-frame clones alone and is incomplete. The data show over a million clones, approximately 68% seen once. Sample: memory CD4+ T cells sorted from blood. The receptor source for this set is a man aged 18-30 years in good health. Both conserved end residues are part of each CDR3. The order of the fields is V gene, CDR3 length, D gene, clone size, J gene, CDR3 protein, CDR3 DNA. A D gene is named only where the DNA matches it firmly. The listing skips clone size in some rows; elsewhere it reads once, few, many or a size class.

TRBV30	10	NA	many	TRBJ2-7	CAWSVGTTYF	TGTGCCTGGAGCGTAGGGACCACGTACTTC
TRBV7-9	15	NA	NA	TRBJ2-3	CASRVLGPSTDTQYF	TGTGCCAGCAGGGTACTAGGGCCTAGCACAGATACGCAGTATTTT
TRBV6-5	14	TRBD1	few	TRBJ1-2	CASRGTGDSHGYTF	TGTGCCAGCAGGGGGACAGGGGATAGCCATGGCTACACCTTC
TRBV14	14	NA	many	TRBJ1-1	CASSRGGGRAEAFF	TGTGCCAGCAGCCGCGGCGGGGGCCGGGCTGAAGCTTTCTTT
TRBV6-6	16	NA	NA	TRBJ2-1	CASRRQGLSSYNEQFF	TGTGCCAGCAGGCGCCAGGGCCTGAGCTCCTACAATGAGCAGTTCTTC
TRBV5-8	15	NA	NA	TRBJ1-5	CASGREGASNQPQHF	TGTGCCAGCGGCAGGGAAGGGGCTAGCAATCAGCCCCAGCATTTT
TRBV5-1	14	NA	NA	TRBJ1-6	CASRTLQANSPLHF	TGCGCCAGCAGAACGTTACAGGCTAATTCACCCCTCCACTTT
TRBV18	17	NA	NA	TRBJ2-6	CASSQNYRETGANVLTF	TGTGCCAGCTCACAAAACTACAGGGAAACTGGGGCCAACGTCCTGACTTTC
TRBV9	15	TRBD1	NA	TRBJ1-5	CASSVEGTANQPQHF	TGTGCCAGCAGCGTAGAGGGGACAGCTAATCAGCCCCAGCATTTT
TRBV5-1	17	TRBD2	NA	TRBJ2-4	CASSPGLAGDRKNIQYF	TGCGCCAGCAGCCCGGGGTTAGCGGGGGACCGAAAAAACATTCAGTACTTC
TRBV15	14	NA	NA	TRBJ2-5	CATSRVGQGETQYF	TGTGCCACCAGCAGAGTCGGGCAGGGGGAGACCCAGTACTTC
TRBV5-1	14	NA	NA	TRBJ2-2	CASSPGRGTGELFF	TGCGCCAGCAGCCCTGGGAGAGGCACCGGGGAGCTGTTTTTT
TRBV5-4	13	NA	NA	TRBJ2-1	CASSLDAGGEQFF	TGTGCCAGCAGCTTGGACGCAGGGGGGGAGCAGTTCTTC
TRBV5-1	16	NA	many	TRBJ2-7	CASSLAEGLSSYEQYF	TGCGCCAGCAGCTTGGCCGAGGGCTTGAGCTCCTACGAGCAGTACTTC
TRBV4-1	14	NA	NA	TRBJ2-1	CASSQAIWGQEQFF	TGCGCCAGCAGCCAGGCGATTTGGGGGCAGGAGCAGTTCTTC
TRBV5-4	16	TRBD1	NA	TRBJ2-7	CASSLGSGTGGYEQYF	TGTGCCAGCAGCTTAGGAAGCGGGACAGGGGGCTACGAGCAGTACTTC
TRBV13	15	TRBD2	once	TRBJ2-7	CASSLLQAGLEEQYF	TGTGCCAGCAGCCTCCTACAAGCGGGGCTAGAAGAGCAGTACTTC
TRBV1	14	NA	few	TRBJ2-5	CTSSQEAGIETQYF	TGCACCAGCAGCCAAGAAGCAGGGATTGAGACCCAGTACTTC
TRBV6-1	12	NA	NA	TRBJ1-4	CASNGPNEKLFF	TGTGCCAGCAACGGGCCAAATGAAAAACTGTTTTTT
TRBV5-4	13	TRBD1	few	TRBJ1-1	CASSVTGGPEAFF	TGTGCCAGCAGCGTGACAGGGGGCCCTGAAGCTTTCTTT
TRBV19	13	NA	NA	TRBJ2-7	CASSRRELYEQYF	TGTGCCAGTAGTCGCCGGGAGCTCTACGAGCAGTACTTC